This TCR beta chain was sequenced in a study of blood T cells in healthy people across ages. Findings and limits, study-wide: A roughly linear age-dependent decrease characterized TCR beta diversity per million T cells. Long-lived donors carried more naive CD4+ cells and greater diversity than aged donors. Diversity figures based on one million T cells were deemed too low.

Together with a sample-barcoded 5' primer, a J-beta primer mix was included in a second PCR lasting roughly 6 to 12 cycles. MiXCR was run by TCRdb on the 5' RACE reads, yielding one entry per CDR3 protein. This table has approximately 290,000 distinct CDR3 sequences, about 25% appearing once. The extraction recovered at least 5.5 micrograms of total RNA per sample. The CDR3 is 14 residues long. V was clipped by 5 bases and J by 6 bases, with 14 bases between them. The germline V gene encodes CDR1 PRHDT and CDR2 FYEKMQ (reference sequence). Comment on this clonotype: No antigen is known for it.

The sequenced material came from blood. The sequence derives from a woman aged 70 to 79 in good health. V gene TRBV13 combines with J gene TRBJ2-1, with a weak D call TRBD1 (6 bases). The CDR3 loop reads CASSQDRGFNEQFF. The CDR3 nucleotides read TGTGCCAGCAGCCAGGACAGAGGATTCAATGAGCAGTTCTTC. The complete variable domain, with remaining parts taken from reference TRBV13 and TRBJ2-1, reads AAGVIQSPRHLIKEKRETATLKCYPIPRHDTVYWYQQGPGQDPQFLISFYEKMQSDKGSIPDRFSAQQFSDYHSELNMSSLELGDSALYFCASSQDRGFNEQFFGPGTRLTVL.